This entry is about one TCR beta chain. It lacks a known antigen. No clone much larger than this one lies a single base away; base qualities are absent. The donors were healthy, HIV-negative adults with no recently reported acute infections or vaccinations. Every donor was a Caucasian adult living in Nashville, Tennessee, USA. CD4+ T cells were enriched by magnetic negative selection; naive cells were then positively selected on CD45RA, and the negative fraction formed the memory subset. Blood was collected by leukapheresis, and PBMCs were isolated by Ficoll-Histopaque density gradient centrifugation and then cryopreserved in liquid nitrogen vapor phase. Analytical flow cytometry was used to check the purity and quantity of each magnetically sorted T cell population. Each sorted fraction had its genomic DNA isolated and then quantified by UV absorbance on a Nanodrop 2000c. This sample was taken from a study of shared clonotypes between healthy human individuals (dated by TCRdb to the early 2020s). Background on the whole study: The cohort comprised a couple of women and a few men aged 18 to 49 years. To estimate repertoire size and how much clonotypes are shared between individuals, the study performed deep sequencing of blood TCR repertoires from about five healthy adults. To increase sequencing depth and limit assay-specific biases, TCR repertoire library preparation and sequencing were carried out by different laboratories using diverse techniques. Each donor's leukapheresis produced roughly between roughly 0.94 and 9.5 billion PBMCs. For each donor, CD4 naive and CD4 memory were each run on three plates, CD8 naive on two plates, and CD8 memory on one plate.

General conclusions and limits of the study: Sampling was restricted to blood, and TCR repertoires in tissue are likely to differ from TCR repertoires in blood. Based on pairwise subsampling, the degree of clonotype sharing among donors was expected to be affected by sequencing depth. When a handful of donors were compared, the shared fraction of clonotypes was about 5% for naive CD4, more than 3% for naive CD8, 2.3% for memory CD4, and around 0.37% for memory CD8. Because the study included only a small number of donors, the genetic and exposure-history diversity represented was limited. Clonotypes shared by all four sorted-subset donors showed higher generation probabilities than non-shared clonotypes. Larger estimated clonotype richness was generally found for naive subsets than for memory subsets. Even with the large sequencing depth, rarefaction of the sorted-subset datasets indicated that sequencing was incomplete.

CDR3 length: 14 amino acids, cysteine to phenylalanine. Only CDR3 DNA remains: 42 bases, in frame from the first base. Taken from the germline V gene, the CDR1 and CDR2 loops are MNHNS and SASEGT. V sheds 3 bases and J sheds 0 bases, leaving 9 bases between their ends. Using the deep immunoSEQ assay, TCR CDR3 regions were amplified from genomic DNA by multiplex PCR. For each cell subset, the extracted genomic DNA was distributed evenly across all wells of several immunoSEQ 96-well plates, and each plate served as one replicate. For sorted subsets, each replicate PCR was loaded with approximately 190 ng genomic DNA, equivalent to about 30,000 T cell genomes. Purified libraries were measured with a Qubit 3.0 fluorometer, size-checked on a Bioanalyzer 2100, and measured again with the KAPA Library Quantification kit. Every immunoSEQ 96-well plate was sequenced on a separate single-read 150-cycle Illumina NextSeq 550 flow cell. Per the authors' processing: Because the immunoSEQ output included only junctional sequences and no quality scores, the filtering could not be the same as the filtering used for full-length reads. Sequences were annotated with PyIR, a Python wrapper for IgBLAST v1.9, and V/J genes and CDR3 were assigned using IMGT germline references. Any read was removed if the V/J assignment was weak (E-value above 1e-6), the CDR3 was missing, or the read contained stop codons, out-of-frame junctions, or ambiguous translated residues. V3J clonotypes were defined as sequences sharing an identical inferred V gene, J gene, and CDR3 amino acid sequence. The percentage overlap between two repertoires was calculated by dividing the number of shared unique clonotypes by the size of the smaller repertoire. Three approaches were used to assess repertoire richness: RTK rarefaction, the Chao1 estimator, and Recon v2.1 estimates of unobserved clonotypes. OLGA was used to compute generation probabilities for all TCRbeta clonotypes that the gDNA method yielded from a few donors. This is the immuneACCESS table as TCRdb keeps it, with only in-frame sequences that have V and J called. A part of the clones is gone; compared with another copy, unresolved V genes explain less than half, and the rest is unexplained. V and J calls and clone size are those listed in that table; D and trimming were worked out from the DNA. The sample table records approximately 2.3 million clones; about 92% of these occur just once. Jointly, the top ten make up under 0.45% of the sample.

Recombination linked TRBV6-1 to TRBJ2-7, with the D gene too uncertain to name. The sequencing sample was made of naive CD4+ T cells from PBMCs. The cell subset or site label, as the study defines it: CD45RA+ positively selected. The receptor was isolated from a man between 18 and 29 years old in good health. Some clones in this sample may be carry-over from other donors' samples. CDR3 sequence: CASSDTGTSYEQYF. The bases read TGTGCCAGCAGTGATACGGGCACCTCCTACGAGCAGTACTTC.